Following are 7 T cell receptor beta chains from one sample sequenced in a study of shared clonotypes between healthy human individuals. The data were produced by immunoSEQ multiplex PCR, yet TCRdb's version contains in-frame clones alone and is incomplete. The sample carries some 2,000,000 clones, 95% recorded once. Source material: naive CD4+ T cells sorted from blood. Subset meaning: CD45RA+ positively selected. All receptors come from a man in his late teens or twenties in good health.

Concerning this clone: Additional DNA sequences in this sample encode the identical CDR3. The gene calls are TRBV10-1 and TRBJ2-7, with no clear D. CDR1 is WNHNN, CDR2 SYGVQD, per germline (reference sequence). This CDR3 region has 13 residues. Between the trimmed V and J ends, which lost 6 bases and 1 base, there was a span of 10 bases. In nucleotides, the CDR3 is TGCGCCAGCAGCGAGGTAGGGTCCTACGAGCAGTACTTC. Its protein is CASSEVGSYEQYF.

This clone has just one count. The gene calls are TRBV5-1 and TRBJ1-2; no clear D gene. Germline values: CDR1 SGHRS, CDR2 YFSETQ. V was trimmed by 4 bases and J by 0 bases, leaving 13 bases between them. The CDR3 loop spans 15 amino acids. As DNA, the CDR3 is TGCGCCAGCAGCCCGGGTGGGGAAGCTAACTATGGCTACACCTTC. As protein: CASSPGGEANYGYTF.

This sequence joins TRBV30 and TRBJ1-2; 9 bases line up with TRBD1. V lost 5 bases to trimming and J lost 4 bases; unmatched junction nucleotides: 8. This CDR3 has 14 amino acids. Germline V gives CDR1 GTSNPN, CDR2 SVGIG (reference sequence). The CDR3 here is CAWGTQTGGYGYTF. In DNA form, the CDR3 reads TGTGCCTGGGGAACCCAGACAGGGGGCTATGGCTACACCTTC.

The chain combines TRBV27 with TRBJ1-6, with TRBD1 as a possible D gene (5 bases). Trimming took off 2 bases at V and 10 bases at J, with 15 bases between the two ends. The CDR3 covers 15 residues. Germline assignment: CDR1 MNHEY and CDR2 SMNVEV (reference sequence). CDR3 region: CASSLRAGSESPLHF. In DNA, the CDR3 is TGTGCCAGCAGTTTAAGGGCAGGGAGTGAATCACCCCTCCACTTT.

This clone was seen just once. The chain is built from TRBV29-1 and TRBJ2-1; TRBD1 aligns across 9 bases. J gave up 4 bases and V 7 bases, and 2 bases lay outside the gene matches. CDR3 length: 12 residues. In germline, CDR1 is SQVTM, CDR2 ANQGSEA. CDR3 sequence (DNA): TGCAGCGCGGGACAGGGATACAATGAGCAGTTCTTC. It translates to CSAGQGYNEQFF.

This chain uses TRBV11-3 with TRBJ2-7; the D call may be TRBD1 or TRBD2 (5 bases each). V lost 10 bases and J 5 bases, leaving 12 bases between the germline ends. This CDR3 comprises 11 residues. From germline, CDR1 is SGHNT and CDR2 YENEEA. This CDR3 reads CATRGKNEQYF. The CDR3 DNA follows: TGTGCCACCCGGGGCAAGAACGAGCAGTACTTC.

To note about this clone: Other DNA sequences in this specimen translate into the identical CDR3. The CDR3 loop reads CASSLDRLDYEQYF. CDR3 nucleotides: TGTGCCAGCAGCTTAGATAGACTAGACTACGAGCAGTACTTC. The genes are TRBV11-2 and TRBJ2-7; perhaps TRBD2 as D (6 bases). The V gene's germline CDR1 is SGHAT and CDR2 FQNNGV. CDR3 length: 14 amino acids. Trimming removed 0 bases from V and 3 bases from J, with 9 bases in between.